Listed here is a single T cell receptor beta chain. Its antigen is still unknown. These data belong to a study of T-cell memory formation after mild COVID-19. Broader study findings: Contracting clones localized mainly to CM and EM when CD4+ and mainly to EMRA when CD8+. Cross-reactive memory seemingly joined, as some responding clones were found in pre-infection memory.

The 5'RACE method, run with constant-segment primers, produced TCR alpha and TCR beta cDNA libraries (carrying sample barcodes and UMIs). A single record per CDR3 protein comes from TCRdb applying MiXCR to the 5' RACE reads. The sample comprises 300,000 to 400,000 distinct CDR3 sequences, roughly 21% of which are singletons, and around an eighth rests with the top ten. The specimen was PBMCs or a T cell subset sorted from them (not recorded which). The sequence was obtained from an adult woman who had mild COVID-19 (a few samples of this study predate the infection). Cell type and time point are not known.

The CDR3 reads CASSEIGGVGQPQHF. In nucleotides, the CDR3 is TGTGCCAGCAGTGAGATTGGGGGGGTGGGCCAGCCCCAGCATTTT. V gene TRBV6-1 combines with J gene TRBJ1-5; TRBD1 is a possible D gene (5 bases). The CDR3 has 15 amino acids. The V gene lost 3 bases and the J gene lost 7 bases, with 16 bases spanning the gap. CDR1 is MNHNS and CDR2 is SASEGT in the germline V gene.